This T cell receptor (beta chain) derives from a study of PD-1 blockade in classical Hodgkin lymphoma. Relapse was seen in all patients after autologous stem cell transplantation, and brentuximab vedotin exposure was variable. Trimming shortened V by 2 bases and J by 5 bases, and 21 bases separated the two germline ends. This CDR3 has 17 residues. Germline values: CDR1 MRHNA, CDR2 SNTAGT. Sequenced by immunoSEQ multiplex PCR; TCRdb stores in-frame clones only, minus some. Of tens of thousands of clones detected, over 80% appear once; the ten largest clones hold approximately 8.7%. The sample here was peripheral blood mononuclear cells (PBMCs), taken at baseline. This receptor was obtained from a human donor with classical Hodgkin lymphoma. This chain links TRBV6-4 with TRBJ2-5; the D gene could be TRBD1 or TRBD2 (6 bases each). CDR3 residues: CASSDGGPSPVSETQYF. CDR3 nucleotide sequence: TGTGCCAGCAGTGACGGGGGGCCATCTCCCGTTTCGGAGACCCAGTACTTC.